A single sample gave rise to the 26 T cell receptor beta chains below, sequenced in a study of blood T cells in healthy people across ages. A second PCR, run for about 6 to 11 cycles, used a sample-barcoded 5' primer plus a J-beta primer mix. TCRdb processed the 5' RACE reads anew with MiXCR; each CDR3 protein has one entry. The top ten clones hold approximately 10% of a sample with 800,000 to 950,000 distinct CDR3 sequences, almost 30% of them seen once. This same sample was also taken into another study, of T cells of mothers and their children.

The specimen was blood. All receptors come from a woman in her thirties or forties in good health.

This chain joins TRBV10-3 and TRBJ1-1; 7 bases agree with TRBD1. Germline loops: CDR1 ENHRY, CDR2 SYGVKD. The trim removed 0 bases at V and 0 bases at J, leaving 4 bases unmatched. The CDR3 runs 16 residues. CDR3 amino acids: CAISESLGTVNTEAFF. As DNA, the CDR3 is TGTGCCATCAGTGAGTCATTAGGGACAGTGAACACTGAAGCTTTCTTT.

CDR3 in amino acids: CASSLSAAEETQYF. CDR3 nucleotide sequence: TGCGCCAGCAGCTTGTCGGCGGCAGAAGAGACCCAGTACTTC. This chain links TRBV5-1 with TRBJ2-5; D gene unclear. The CDR3 runs to 14 residues. Germline V lookup: CDR1 SGHRS, CDR2 YFSETQ. V was trimmed by 1 base and J by 3 bases, leaving 10 bases between them.

This clonotype was seen repeatedly, ten times or more. The CDR3: CASSIQPSGQGTYNEQFF. CDR3 DNA: TGCGCCAGCAGCATCCAACCCTCGGGACAGGGAACCTACAATGAGCAGTTCTTC. The rearrangement links TRBV5-1 to TRBJ2-1, with TRBD1 identical over 9 bases. The CDR3 has 18 amino acids. Germline CDR1 and CDR2: SGHRS and YFSETQ. The V segment lost 4 bases and the J segment 2 bases; nucleotides outside the gene matches: 13.

J is TRBJ2-3 and V is TRBV3-1; TRBD1 agrees at 9 bases. This CDR3 has 14 amino acids. Germline CDR1 and CDR2: LGHDT and YNNKEL (reference sequence). Trimming took 3 bases from V and 5 from J; bases not matched to a gene: 3. CDR3 nucleotides: TGTGCCAGCAGCCAGCGGGACAGGGAAGATACGCAGTATTTT. This encodes CASSQRDREDTQYF.

Only a few counts were recorded for this clonotype. The gene calls are TRBV18 and TRBJ1-1; 7 bases fit TRBD1. Germline values: CDR1 KGHSH, CDR2 LQKENI. The V gene end was trimmed by 4 bases and the J gene end by 4 bases; junction bases not matched to a gene: 6. The CDR3 totals 14 residues. CDR3 sequence reads: CASSQGAGGTEAFF. CDR3 DNA sequence: TGTGCCAGCTCACAGGGGGCTGGGGGCACTGAAGCTTTCTTT.

The rearrangement joins TRBV4-1 to TRBJ2-5; D remains ambiguous. The CDR3 totals 17 residues. In germline, CDR1 is MGHRA, CDR2 YSYEKL. Trimming cost V 2 bases and J 5 bases, with 21 bases left between them. This CDR3 reads CASSQRMTGSTGETQYF. The CDR3 nucleotides read TGCGCCAGCAGCCAACGTATGACCGGATCCACCGGGGAGACCCAGTACTTC.

Comment on this clonotype: A much larger clone lies a single base off, so this may be a read error. The conserved phenylalanine or tryptophan is not found at the CDR3 terminus, so this likely reflects a read error. The CDR3 coding sequence is TGCAGTGCGTACAGGGACTCCTACGAGCAGTACTGC. Its protein product is CSAYRDSYEQYC. The chain couples TRBV20-1 to TRBJ2-7, with D possibly being TRBD1 (6 bases). V lost 6 bases to trimming and J lost 0 bases, with 9 bases between them. CDR3 length: 12 amino acids. Germline-derived CDR1 and CDR2 are DFQATT and SNEGSKA (reference sequence).

In this sample, this clonotype turned up a few times. The rearrangement uses TRBV28 and TRBJ2-4, with TRBD1 identical over 8 bases. The CDR3 has 17 residues. CDR1 and CDR2 (germline): MDHEN, SYDVKM. Losses at the gene ends were 2 bases for V and 2 bases for J; bases not matched to a gene: 8. The CDR3 protein is CASSLGDRYGSKNIQYF. CDR3 nucleotides: TGTGCCAGCAGTTTAGGGGACAGGTATGGCTCCAAAAACATTCAGTACTTC.

This clonotype was found once. The V and J genes are TRBV3-1 and TRBJ1-2; a possible D gene is TRBD1 (5 bases). Germline V lookup: CDR1 LGHDT, CDR2 YNNKEL (reference sequence). There are 13 residues in the CDR3. V lost 1 base and J lost 4, with 7 bases in between. CDR3 sequence (DNA): TGTGCCAGCAGCCAAGGGGACCGCTATGGCTACACCTTC. Translating gives CASSQGDRYGYTF.

This clonotype was seen more than once but under ten times. J is TRBJ1-4 and V is TRBV7-2; possible D gene TRBD1, 5 bases. The V gene lost 4 bases and the J gene lost 0 bases, with 12 bases spanning the gap. CDR1 and CDR2 from the germline V gene are SGHTA and FQGNSA. The CDR3 loop spans 16 amino acids. CDR3 in amino acids: CASSSAGQATNEKLFF. In DNA, the CDR3 is TGTGCCAGCAGCTCAGCAGGGCAGGCAACTAATGAAAAACTGTTTTTT.

The chain joins TRBV3-1 to TRBJ2-3, with 8 bases lining up with TRBD2. The V gene end was trimmed by 4 bases and the J gene end by 4 bases; junction bases not matched to a gene: 10. CDR3 length equals 16 residues. The germline CDR1 and CDR2 sequences are LGHDT and YNNKEL (reference sequence). The CDR3 DNA is TGTGCCAGCAGCCCCCGACGGCTAGCGGGCGCAGATACGCAGTATTTT. Amino acid sequence: CASSPRRLAGADTQYF.

This clonotype showed up just a few times. The V and J genes are TRBV4-1 and TRBJ2-1; no clear D. CDR1 is MGHRA, CDR2 YSYEKL, per germline. The CDR3 length is 15 residues. Between the trimmed V and J ends, which lost 0 bases and 10 bases, there was a span of 16 bases. CDR3 region: CASSQDYPDPREQFF. The CDR3 DNA sequence: TGCGCCAGCAGCCAAGATTACCCGGACCCGAGGGAGCAGTTCTTC.

The rearrangement uses TRBV10-3 and TRBJ1-1; TRBD1 agrees at 7 bases. The junction had 7 bases not matched to a gene; V was cut back by 3 bases and J by 0 bases. CDR1 is ENHRY and CDR2 is SYGVKD in the germline V gene. The CDR3 runs to 16 residues. Here the CDR3 DNA reads TGTGCCATCAGTGACAACAGGGGCGTTATGAACACTGAAGCTTTCTTT. This encodes CAISDNRGVMNTEAFF.

The CDR3 loop is CSVEDWQGAKYEQYF. The CDR3 bases are TGCAGCGTTGAAGATTGGCAGGGGGCTAAGTACGAGCAGTACTTC. The V gene is TRBV29-1, the J gene TRBJ2-7; 8 bases map to TRBD1. There are 15 residues in the CDR3. V lost 0 bases and J lost 4; bases outside the gene matches: 8. The germline V gene encodes CDR1 SQVTM and CDR2 ANQGSEA.

This sequence joins TRBV5-4 and TRBJ2-7; 8 bases are shared with TRBD1. The J call may be wrong; the DNA end is better matched by TRBJ2-5. From germline, CDR1 is SGHNT and CDR2 YYREEE (reference sequence). The CDR3 covers 15 residues. DNA for the CDR3: TGTGCCAGCAGCTTGGCCGGGACAGGTTGGGGGACCCAGTACTTC. Amino acids: CASSLAGTGWGTQYF.

The chain has TRBV7-2 and TRBJ1-1; D gene uncertain. Germline CDR1 is SGHTA and CDR2 is FQGNSA. The CDR3 length is 15 residues. Trimming cost V 2 bases and J 0 bases, with 10 bases left between them. CDR3 residues: CASSLRSRMNTEAFF. CDR3 coding DNA: TGTGCCAGCAGCTTACGGTCCAGGATGAACACTGAAGCTTTCTTT.

V and J are TRBV7-2 and TRBJ2-3; D tentatively reads TRBD1 or TRBD2 (6 bases each). Between the trimmed V and J ends, which lost 1 base and 5 bases, there was a span of 13 bases. Germline V CDR1 and CDR2: SGHTA, FQGNSA. CDR3 size: 15 residues. The CDR3 loop reads CASSLGTGAGDTQYF. The CDR3 coding sequence is TGTGCCAGCAGCTTAGGTACGGGGGCAGGAGATACGCAGTATTTT.

About this clonotype itself: A read error may produce the germline difference seen at one junction end. This chain links TRBV20-1 with TRBJ1-2; maybe TRBD1 (6 bases). Germline V gene lookup returns CDR1 DFQATT and CDR2 SNEGSKA (reference sequence). The CDR3 length is 15 residues. CDR3: CSTRDGRQGLYGYTF. The CDR3 DNA sequence: TGCAGTACTAGAGATGGGAGGCAGGGGTTGTATGGTTACACCTTC.

A few counts support this clonotype. The genes are TRBV20-1 and TRBJ2-3; perhaps D is TRBD1 or TRBD2 (6 bases each). CDR1 and CDR2 from the germline V gene are DFQATT and SNEGSKA (reference sequence). There are 11 residues in the CDR3. The germline V and J ends were trimmed by 5 bases and 5 bases, with 8 bases remaining between them. The CDR3 spells CSAAGQDTQYF. The DNA for the CDR3 is TGCAGTGCTGCGGGACAAGATACGCAGTATTTT.

This clonotype was detected ten times or more. The CDR3 loop is CASSHRAGTGANEQFF. Written as DNA, the CDR3 is TGTGCCAGCAGCCATCGAGCCGGGACAGGGGCCAATGAGCAGTTCTTC. The chain uses TRBV7-6 and TRBJ2-1, with 10 bases matching TRBD1. V gave up 5 bases and J gave up 6 bases; unmatched junction bases: 10. The V gene's germline CDR1 is SGHVS and CDR2 FNYEAQ. This CDR3 has 16 amino acids.

The J gene is TRBJ2-5, the V gene TRBV20-1, with D perhaps TRBD1 (6 bases). Germline V gives CDR1 DFQATT, CDR2 SNEGSKA (reference sequence). There are 17 residues in the CDR3. Trimming shortened V by 0 bases and J by 4 bases, and 21 bases separated the two germline ends. The CDR3 coding sequence is TGCAGTGCTAGAGATGAATTGGGGGCCTCGAGGGCAGAGACCCAGTACTTC. Translated: CSARDELGASRAETQYF.

This clonotype was observed many times. The V and J genes are TRBV4-3 and TRBJ2-1, with D uncertain. Germline V gene data show CDR1 as LGHNA and CDR2 as YSLEER. The CDR3 has 15 amino acids. V was cut by 0 bases and J by 4 bases, with 10 bases left in between. As DNA, the CDR3 is TGCGCCAGCAGCCAAGAGGGCAGGAGTTACAATGAGCAGTTCTTC. Its protein product is CASSQEGRSYNEQFF.

This clonotype was seen a single time. The chain carries TRBV12-3 or TRBV12-4 and TRBJ2-7, with D hard to call. Trimming cost V 4 bases and J 3 bases, with 7 bases left between them. The CDR3 runs 12 residues. In DNA form, the CDR3 reads TGTGCCAGCAGTTCATCACACTACGAGCAGTACTTC. Encoded protein: CASSSSHYEQYF.

The chain couples TRBV7-9 to TRBJ1-5; D possibly corresponds to TRBD1 (6 bases). The germline V gene has CDR1 SEHNR and CDR2 FQNEAQ (reference sequence). The CDR3 runs 14 residues. V shed 3 bases and J shed 7 bases, with 13 bases lying between them. CDR3 sequence reads: CASSFTGQEQPQHF. DNA of the CDR3: TGTGCCAGCAGCTTCACAGGGCAGGAACAGCCCCAGCATTTT.

The V call is TRBV7-9, the J call TRBJ1-6, with 8 positions matching TRBD1. Germline lookup yields CDR1 SEHNR and CDR2 FQNEAQ (reference sequence). CDR3 length equals 13 residues. With V trimmed by 4 bases and J by 9 bases, 2 bases remained unmatched. The CDR3 bases are TGTGCCAGCAGCTCGGACAGGGTTTCACCCCTCCACTTT. This translates into CASSSDRVSPLHF.

The V call is TRBV28, the J call TRBJ1-2, with a tentative D call TRBD1 (5 bases). The CDR3 runs to 15 residues. The germline V gene has CDR1 MDHEN and CDR2 SYDVKM. The V end was cut by 2 bases, the J end by 3 bases, with 13 bases between. The CDR3 DNA is TGTGCCAGCAGTTTAGGTGGGGCCCGGGACTATGGCTACACCTTC. This translates into CASSLGGARDYGYTF.